This TCR beta chain was profiled in a study of T cell responses to AZD1222 COVID-19 vaccine. Unmatched junction bases numbered 8, after V lost 7 bases and J lost 6 bases. CDR1 MGHDK and CDR2 SYGVNS come from the germline V gene. There are 15 residues in the CDR3. Libraries were prepared by immunoSEQ multiplex PCR; TCRdb keeps only in-frame clonotypes and omits some of them. This table holds 85,000 to 100,000 clones, less than 90% found once. The study, taken as a whole, reports: In all cases, repertoires were sampled only after the peak T cell response. The CD4 TCRs associated with vaccination extended across spike and predominated at 160-218 and 743-854.

Recipients boosted at about 4 weeks or about 12 weeks are pooled. As regards this clone: Antigen: not known.

Sample: peripheral blood, taken 28 days after the second AZD1222 dose. The receptor comes from an adult who received the AZD1222 COVID-19 vaccine. The genes are TRBV25-1 and TRBJ2-3; TRBD2 matches at 12 bases. The CDR3 spells CASTPSSGGADTQYF. In DNA, the CDR3 is TGTGCCAGCACCCCATCTAGCGGGGGGGCGGATACGCAGTATTTT.